The entry that follows covers one TCR beta chain sequence. Its specificity is not known. These data are taken from a study of early stage breast cancer tumors. The overall study: Samples were sequenced at about 9.7-fold average coverage.

Enough DNA from normal breast tissue often took roughly 100-340 mg. V was cut by 4 bases and J by 1 base, with 10 bases left in between. In germline, CDR1 is LNHDA, CDR2 SQIVND (reference sequence). This CDR3 spans 14 amino acids. Sequenced by immunoSEQ multiplex PCR; TCRdb stores in-frame clones only, minus some. This sample has about 9,700 clones, with about 78% found just once. Study-level findings and limits: Comparing each tissue with blood distinguished tumor from normal in most of the 16 patients. Most shared enriched TCRB sequences were commonly generated ones.

Sequencing was performed on normal breast tissue next to the tumor. The chain joins TRBV19 to TRBJ1-1; possibly TRBD1 for D (6 bases). The sequence derives from a person aged 40 to 49 with breast cancer. This CDR3 is CASSTGGPNTEAFF. In DNA, the CDR3 is TGTGCCAGTAGTACCGGGGGCCCGAACACTGAAGCTTTCTTT.